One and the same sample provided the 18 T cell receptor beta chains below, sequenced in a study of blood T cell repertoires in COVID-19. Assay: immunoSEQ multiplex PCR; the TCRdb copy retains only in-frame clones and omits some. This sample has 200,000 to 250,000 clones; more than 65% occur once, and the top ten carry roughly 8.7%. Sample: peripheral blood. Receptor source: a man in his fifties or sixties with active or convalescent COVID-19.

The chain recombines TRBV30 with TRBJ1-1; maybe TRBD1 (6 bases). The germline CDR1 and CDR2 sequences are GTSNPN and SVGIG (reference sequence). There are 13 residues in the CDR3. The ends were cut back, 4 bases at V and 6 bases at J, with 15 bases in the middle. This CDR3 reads CAWTWDTSSEAFF. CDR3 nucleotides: TGTGCCTGGACCTGGGACACCTCCTCTGAAGCTTTCTTT.

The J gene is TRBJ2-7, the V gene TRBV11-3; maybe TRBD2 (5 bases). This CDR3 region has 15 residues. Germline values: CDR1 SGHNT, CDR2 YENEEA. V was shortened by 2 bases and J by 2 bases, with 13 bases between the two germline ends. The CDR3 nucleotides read TGTGCCAGCAGCTTACGTGGTAGCGATACCTACGAGCAGTACTTC. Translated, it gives CASSLRGSDTYEQYF.

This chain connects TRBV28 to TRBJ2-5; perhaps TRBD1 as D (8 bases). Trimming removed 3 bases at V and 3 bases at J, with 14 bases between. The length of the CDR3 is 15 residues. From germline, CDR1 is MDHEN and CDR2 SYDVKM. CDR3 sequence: CASSLLTGGEETQYF. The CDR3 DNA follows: TGTGCCAGCAGTTTGCTTACAGGGGGGGAAGAGACCCAGTACTTC.

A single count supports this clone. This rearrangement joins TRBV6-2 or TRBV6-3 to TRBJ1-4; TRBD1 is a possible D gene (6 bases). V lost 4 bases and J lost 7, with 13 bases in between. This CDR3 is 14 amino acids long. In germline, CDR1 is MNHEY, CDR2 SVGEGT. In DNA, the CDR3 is TGTGCCAGCAGTTGGTTCCAAGGGGGTGAAAAACTGTTTTTT. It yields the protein CASSWFQGGEKLFF.

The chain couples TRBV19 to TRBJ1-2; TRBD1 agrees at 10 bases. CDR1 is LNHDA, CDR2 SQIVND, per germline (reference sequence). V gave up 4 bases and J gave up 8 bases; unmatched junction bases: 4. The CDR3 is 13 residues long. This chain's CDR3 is CASSNPDRGGYTF. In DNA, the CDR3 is TGTGCCAGTAGTAACCCGGACAGGGGGGGCTACACCTTC.

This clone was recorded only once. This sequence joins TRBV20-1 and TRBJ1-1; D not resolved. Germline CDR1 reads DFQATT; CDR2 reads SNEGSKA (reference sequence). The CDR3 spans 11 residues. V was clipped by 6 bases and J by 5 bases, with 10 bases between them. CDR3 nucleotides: TGCAGTGCCGCGAGGGAGACTGAAGCTTTCTTT. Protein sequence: CSAARETEAFF.

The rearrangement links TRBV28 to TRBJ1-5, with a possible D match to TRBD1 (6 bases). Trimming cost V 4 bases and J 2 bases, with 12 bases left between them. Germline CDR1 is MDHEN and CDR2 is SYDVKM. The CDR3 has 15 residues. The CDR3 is CASSSLSGGNQPQHF. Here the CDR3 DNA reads TGTGCCAGCAGTTCTCTCTCAGGGGGCAATCAGCCCCAGCATTTT.

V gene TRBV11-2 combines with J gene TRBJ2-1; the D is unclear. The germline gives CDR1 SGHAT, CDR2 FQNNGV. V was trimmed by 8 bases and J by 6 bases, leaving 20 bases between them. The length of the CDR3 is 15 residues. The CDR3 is CASRPFLTERNEQFF. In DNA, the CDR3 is TGTGCCAGCCGACCCTTTCTAACTGAGCGCAATGAGCAGTTCTTC.

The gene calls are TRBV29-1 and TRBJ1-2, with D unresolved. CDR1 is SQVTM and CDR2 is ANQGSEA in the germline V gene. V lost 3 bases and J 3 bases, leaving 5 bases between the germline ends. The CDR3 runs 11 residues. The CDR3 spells CSVDGDYGYTF. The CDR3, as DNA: TGCAGCGTTGACGGGGACTATGGCTACACCTTC.

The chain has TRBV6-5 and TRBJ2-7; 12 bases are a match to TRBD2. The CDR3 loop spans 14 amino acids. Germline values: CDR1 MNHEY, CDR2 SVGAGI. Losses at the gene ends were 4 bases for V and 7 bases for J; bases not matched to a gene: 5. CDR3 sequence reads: CASSSTSGRQEQYF. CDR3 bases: TGTGCCAGCAGTTCCACTAGCGGGAGGCAAGAGCAGTACTTC.

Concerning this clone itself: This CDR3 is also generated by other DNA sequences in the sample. The CDR3 DNA reads TGTGCCAGCAGCGTTGACACTAACTATGGCTACACCTTC. Translating it yields CASSVDTNYGYTF. The V call is TRBV9, the J call TRBJ1-2, with unresolved D. Germline lookup yields CDR1 SGDLS and CDR2 YYNGEE. This CDR3 has 13 residues. Trimming cost V 2 bases and J 0 bases, with 5 bases left between them.

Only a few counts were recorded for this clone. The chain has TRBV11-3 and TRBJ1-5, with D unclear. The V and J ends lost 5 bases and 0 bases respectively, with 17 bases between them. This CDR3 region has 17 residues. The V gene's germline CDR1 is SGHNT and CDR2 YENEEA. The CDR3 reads CASSRFHQVYSNQPQHF. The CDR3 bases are TGTGCCAGCAGCCGCTTCCACCAGGTGTATAGCAATCAGCCCCAGCATTTT. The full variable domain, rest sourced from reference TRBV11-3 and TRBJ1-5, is EAGVVQSPRYKIIEKKQPVAFWCNPISGHNTLYWYLQNLGQGPELLIRYENEEAVDDSQLPKDRFSAERLKGVDSTLKIQPAELGDSAVYLCASSRFHQVYSNQPQHFGDGTRLSIL.

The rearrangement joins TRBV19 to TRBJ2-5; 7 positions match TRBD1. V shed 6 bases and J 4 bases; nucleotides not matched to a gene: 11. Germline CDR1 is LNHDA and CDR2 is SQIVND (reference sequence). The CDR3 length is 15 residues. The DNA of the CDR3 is TGTGCCAGTAGCCCGAGACGACAGGGCCCAGAGACCCAGTACTTC. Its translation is CASSPRRQGPETQYF. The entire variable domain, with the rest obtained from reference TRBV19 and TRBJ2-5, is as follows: DGGITQSPKYLFRKEGQNVTLSCEQNLNHDAMYWYRQDPGQGLRLIYYSQIVNDFQKGDIAEGYSVSREKKESFPLTVTSAQKNPTAFYLCASSPRRQGPETQYFGPGTRLLVL.

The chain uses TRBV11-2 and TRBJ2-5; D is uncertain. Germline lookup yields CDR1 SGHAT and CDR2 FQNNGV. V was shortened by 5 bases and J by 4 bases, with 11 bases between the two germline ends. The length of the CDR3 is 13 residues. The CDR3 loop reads CASSPARLETQYF. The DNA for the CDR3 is TGTGCCAGCAGCCCAGCTAGGTTAGAGACCCAGTACTTC.

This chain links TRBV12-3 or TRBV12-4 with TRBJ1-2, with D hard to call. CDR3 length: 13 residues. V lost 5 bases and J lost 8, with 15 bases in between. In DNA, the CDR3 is TGTGCCAGCAGTCCGGGGAGGGATAGGGGCTACACCTTC. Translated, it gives CASSPGRDRGYTF.

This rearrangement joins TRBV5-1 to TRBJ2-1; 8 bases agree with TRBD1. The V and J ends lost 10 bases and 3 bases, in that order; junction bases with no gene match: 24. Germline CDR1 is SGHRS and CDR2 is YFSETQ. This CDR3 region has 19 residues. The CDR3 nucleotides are TGCGCCTCCACGGCCCCCGGGCAGGGGGCCTTTACGTTCTACAATGAGCAGTTCTTC. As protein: CASTAPGQGAFTFYNEQFF.

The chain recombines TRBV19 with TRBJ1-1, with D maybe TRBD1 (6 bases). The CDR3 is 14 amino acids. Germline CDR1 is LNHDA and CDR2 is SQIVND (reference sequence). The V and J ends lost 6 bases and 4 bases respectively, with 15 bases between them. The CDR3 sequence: CASRGALFGTEAFF. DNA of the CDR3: TGTGCCAGTAGGGGGGCCCTTTTTGGCACTGAAGCTTTCTTT.

The CDR3 nucleotides are TGTGCCACCTCCCGAGGGAACACCCAAGAGACCCAGTACTTC. This translates into CATSRGNTQETQYF. The rearrangement joins TRBV15 to TRBJ2-5, with D possibly being TRBD2 (5 bases). The germline V gene encodes CDR1 LNHNV and CDR2 YYDKDF (reference sequence). CDR3 length: 14 residues. V lost 8 bases and J 1 base, leaving 14 bases between the germline ends.